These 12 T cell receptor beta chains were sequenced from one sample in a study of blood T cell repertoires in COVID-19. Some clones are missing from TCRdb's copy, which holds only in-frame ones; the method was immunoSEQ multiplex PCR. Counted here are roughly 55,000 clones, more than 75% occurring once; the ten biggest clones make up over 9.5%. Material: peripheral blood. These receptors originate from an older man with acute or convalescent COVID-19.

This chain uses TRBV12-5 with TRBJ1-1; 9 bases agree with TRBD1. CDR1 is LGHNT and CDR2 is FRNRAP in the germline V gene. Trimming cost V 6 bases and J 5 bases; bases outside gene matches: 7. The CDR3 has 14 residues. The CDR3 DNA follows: TGTGCTAGTGGCCAAACAGGGGGCTGGACTGAAGCTTTCTTT. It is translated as CASGQTGGWTEAFF.

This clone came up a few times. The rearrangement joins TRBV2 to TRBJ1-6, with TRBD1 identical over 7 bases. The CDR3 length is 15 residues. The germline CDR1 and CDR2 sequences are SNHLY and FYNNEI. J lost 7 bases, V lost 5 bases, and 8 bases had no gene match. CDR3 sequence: CASSSGTARNSPLHF. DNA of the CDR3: TGTGCCAGCAGTTCCGGGACAGCCAGAAATTCACCCCTCCACTTT.

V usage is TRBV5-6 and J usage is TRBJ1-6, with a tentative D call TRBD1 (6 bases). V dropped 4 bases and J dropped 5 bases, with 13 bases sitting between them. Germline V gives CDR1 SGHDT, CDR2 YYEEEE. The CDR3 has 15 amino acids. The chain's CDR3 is CASSPTGFHNSPLHF. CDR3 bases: TGTGCCAGCAGCCCGACAGGTTTTCATAATTCACCCCTCCACTTT.

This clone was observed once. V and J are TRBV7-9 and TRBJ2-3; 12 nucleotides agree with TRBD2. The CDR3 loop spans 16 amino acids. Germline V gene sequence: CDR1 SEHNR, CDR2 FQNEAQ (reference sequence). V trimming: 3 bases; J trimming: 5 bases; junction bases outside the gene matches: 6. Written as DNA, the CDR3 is TGTGCCAGCAGCTTGGCTAGCGGGAGGGCCGGAGATACGCAGTATTTT. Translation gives CASSLASGRAGDTQYF.

CDR3 sequence (DNA): TGTGCCACCAGTGACCCAACCCCGGGACAGAGAGGTACCGGGGAGCTGTTTTTT. This translates into CATSDPTPGQRGTGELFF. This chain connects TRBV24-1 to TRBJ2-2, with 7 nucleotides matching TRBD1. CDR3 length: 18 amino acids. Germline CDR1 KGHDR, CDR2 SFDVKD. Losses at the gene ends were 4 bases for V and 5 bases for J; bases not matched to a gene: 15.

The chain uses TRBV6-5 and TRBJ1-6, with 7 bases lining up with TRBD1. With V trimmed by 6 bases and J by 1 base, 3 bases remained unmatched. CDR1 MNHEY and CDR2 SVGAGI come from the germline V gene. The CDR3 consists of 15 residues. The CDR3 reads CASRRDRSYNSPLHF. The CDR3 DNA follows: TGTGCCAGCAGAAGGGACAGATCCTATAATTCACCCCTCCACTTT.

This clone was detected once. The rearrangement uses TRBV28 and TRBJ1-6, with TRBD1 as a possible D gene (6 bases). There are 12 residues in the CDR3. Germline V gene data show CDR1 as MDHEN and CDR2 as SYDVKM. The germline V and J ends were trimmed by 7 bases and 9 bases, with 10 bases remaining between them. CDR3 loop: CASNSGVSPLHF. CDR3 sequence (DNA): TGTGCCAGCAACTCAGGGGTTTCACCCCTCCACTTT.

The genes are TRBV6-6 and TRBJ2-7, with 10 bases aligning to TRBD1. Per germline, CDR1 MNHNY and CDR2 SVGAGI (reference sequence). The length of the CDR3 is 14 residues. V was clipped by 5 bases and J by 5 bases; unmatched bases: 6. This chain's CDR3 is CASSVGQGVDEQYF. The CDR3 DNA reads TGTGCCAGCAGTGTTGGACAGGGGGTCGACGAGCAGTACTTC.

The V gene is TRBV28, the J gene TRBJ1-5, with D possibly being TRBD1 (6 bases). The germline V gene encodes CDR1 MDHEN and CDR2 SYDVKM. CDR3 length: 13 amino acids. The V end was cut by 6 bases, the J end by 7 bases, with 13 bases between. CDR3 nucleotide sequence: TGTGCCAGCAGACAACAGGGAAACCAGCCCCAGCATTTT. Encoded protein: CASRQQGNQPQHF.

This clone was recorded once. CDR3 nucleotide sequence: TGTGCCAGCAGCGTAGGTCCCCAGGACTATGGCTACACCTTC. Its protein is CASSVGPQDYGYTF. The J gene is TRBJ1-2, the V gene TRBV9; D remains unclear. This CDR3 has 14 residues. Germline V gene data show CDR1 as SGDLS and CDR2 as YYNGEE. V lost 0 bases, J lost 3 bases, and 9 bases lay in between.

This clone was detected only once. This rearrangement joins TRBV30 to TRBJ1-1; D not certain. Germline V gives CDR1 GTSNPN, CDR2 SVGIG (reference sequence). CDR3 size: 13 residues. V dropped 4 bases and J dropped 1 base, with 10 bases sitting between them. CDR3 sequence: CAWTAGSNTEAFF. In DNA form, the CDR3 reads TGTGCCTGGACCGCGGGCTCGAACACTGAAGCTTTCTTT.

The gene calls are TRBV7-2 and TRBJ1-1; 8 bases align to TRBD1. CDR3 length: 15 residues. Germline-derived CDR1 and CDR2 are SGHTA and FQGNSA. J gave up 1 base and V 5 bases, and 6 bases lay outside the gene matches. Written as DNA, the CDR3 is TGTGCCAGCAGCCCCGGAGGACAGGGGAACACTGAAGCTTTCTTT. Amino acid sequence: CASSPGGQGNTEAFF.